These 21 T cell receptor beta chains came from one sample sequenced in a study of T-cell reconstitution after alpha-beta-depleted transplantation in children. The authors prepared the TCRbeta library with unique molecular identifiers. MiXCR, run by TCRdb on the PCR reads, gives a single entry per CDR3 protein. The sample records hundreds of thousands of distinct CDR3 sequences, 6.5% to 9% being singletons. The material sequenced was PBMCs, mostly from graft donor cells, taken 180 days after TCRalphabeta/CD19-depleted stem cell transplant. These receptor sequences come from a male patient younger than 18 who had a stem cell transplant for acute lymphoblastic leukemia, so the T cells may come from the graft donor.

This clonotype was seen repeatedly, ten times or more. The chain couples TRBV29-1 to TRBJ1-2, with a weak D call TRBD1 (5 bases). V was shortened by 8 bases and J by 3 bases, with 13 bases between the two germline ends. There are 12 residues in the CDR3. The germline V gene encodes CDR1 SQVTM and CDR2 ANQGSEA. The CDR3 loop is CSSSTGHYGYTF. In DNA, the CDR3 is TGCAGCTCGTCCACAGGCCACTATGGCTACACCTTC. Filled out from reference TRBV29-1 and TRBJ1-2, the complete variable domain reads SAVISQKPSRDICQRGTSLTIQCQVDSQVTMMFWYRQQPGQSLTLIATANQGSEATYESGFVIDKFPISRPNLTFSTLTVSNMSPEDSSIYLCSSSTGHYGYTFGSGTRLTVV.

This clonotype was seen repeatedly, ten times or more. V usage is TRBV7-3 and J usage is TRBJ2-2; no clear D gene. Germline V gene lookup returns CDR1 SGHTA and CDR2 FQGTGA. CDR3 length: 14 residues. V lost 1 base, J lost 3 bases, and 6 bases lay in between. The CDR3 here is CASSLIADTGELFF. The CDR3 region has the DNA TGTGCCAGCAGCTTAATAGCCGACACCGGGGAGCTGTTTTTT.

In its sample, this clonotype was seen many times. In nucleotides, the CDR3 is TGTGCCAGCAGCTGGGGCCTCTCCTATAATTCACCCCTCCACTTT. This encodes CASSWGLSYNSPLHF. This chain connects TRBV7-2 to TRBJ1-6; maybe TRBD1 (5 bases). CDR3 length: 15 amino acids. Trimming left V 4 bases short and J 0 bases short, with 7 bases between. CDR1 SGHTA and CDR2 FQGNSA come from the germline V gene.

This clonotype was counted ten times or more. V usage is TRBV2 and J usage is TRBJ2-3, with D perhaps TRBD2 (7 bases). V was pared by 6 bases and J by 2 bases, with 21 bases between. The CDR3 consists of 17 residues. Germline V gives CDR1 SNHLY, CDR2 FYNNEI. DNA of the CDR3: TGTGCCAGCAGAAAGGAGGGGGGAGGGTCGGCCACAGATACGCAGTATTTT. Translating it yields CASRKEGGGSATDTQYF. The complete variable domain, with remaining parts taken from reference TRBV2 and TRBJ2-3, reads EPEVTQTPSHQVTQMGQEVILRCVPISNHLYFYWYRQILGQKVEFLVSFYNNEISEKSEIFDDQFSVERPDGSNFTLKIRSTKLEDSAMYFCASRKEGGGSATDTQYFGPGTRLTVL.

Ten or more counts support this clonotype. This chain joins TRBV20-1 and TRBJ1-2; perhaps TRBD1 as D (6 bases). Per the germline V gene, CDR1 is DFQATT and CDR2 is SNEGSKA (reference sequence). CDR3 length: 13 residues. The ends were cut back, 3 bases at V and 8 bases at J, with 16 bases in the middle. In DNA, the CDR3 is TGCAGTGCTAGTCGCGGGGGCAGTACGGGCTACACCTTC. Translated: CSASRGGSTGYTF.

In this sample, this clonotype turned up many times. The J gene is TRBJ2-7, the V gene TRBV10-3, with 7 bases that match TRBD1. CDR3 length: 13 residues. Trimming cost V 4 bases and J 6 bases; bases outside gene matches: 6. Per germline, CDR1 ENHRY and CDR2 SYGVKD. The CDR3 loop is CAISGQGTFEQYF. CDR3 DNA: TGTGCCATCAGTGGACAGGGAACCTTCGAGCAGTACTTC.

This clonotype occurred many times. The genes are TRBV29-1 and TRBJ2-5, with 8 positions matching TRBD1. J lost 7 bases, V lost 6 bases, and 16 bases had no gene match. Germline CDR1 reads SQVTM; CDR2 reads ANQGSEA. CDR3 length equals 15 residues. The CDR3 DNA reads as TGCAGCGTCGCCCTATTGGACAGGGTATATGGGACCCAGTACTTC. Translation gives CSVALLDRVYGTQYF.

This clonotype has more than one count but fewer than ten. V gene TRBV6-1 combines with J gene TRBJ1-2; possible D gene TRBD1, 6 bases. Trimming pared 1 base from V and 8 bases from J, leaving 20 bases between. Germline V gene sequence: CDR1 MNHNS, CDR2 SASEGT. This CDR3 is built from 16 residues. CDR3: CASSEEVGTPFLGYTF. The CDR3 DNA sequence: TGTGCCAGCAGTGAAGAAGTCGGGACACCGTTCCTGGGCTACACCTTC.

This clonotype showed up many times. This chain uses TRBV2 with TRBJ1-5; D remains unclear. V was clipped by 4 bases and J by 7 bases, with 8 bases between them. The length of the CDR3 is 12 residues. In germline, CDR1 is SNHLY, CDR2 FYNNEI. The CDR3 reads CASSGIEQPQHF. Written as DNA, the CDR3 is TGTGCCAGCAGTGGAATAGAACAGCCCCAGCATTTT.

This clonotype was detected ten times or more. This chain connects TRBV20-1 to TRBJ1-5, with TRBD1 as a possible D gene (5 bases). Trimming left V 1 base short and J 5 bases short, with 12 bases between. Germline CDR1 and CDR2: DFQATT and SNEGSKA (reference sequence). This CDR3 has 14 amino acids. The CDR3 region is CSARVGTLDQPQHF. The DNA for the CDR3 is TGCAGTGCTAGAGTTGGGACTCTCGATCAGCCCCAGCATTTT.

The sample holds many counts of this clonotype. The germline gene is not matched at one end of the junction; a read error may be the cause. V is TRBV20-1 and J is TRBJ2-3; D tentatively reads TRBD1 or TRBD2 (6 bases each). Germline values: CDR1 DFQATT, CDR2 SNEGSKA (reference sequence). The CDR3 length is 13 residues. The DNA of the CDR3 is TGCAGTGCCAGAGGGGGGATCACAGATACGCAGTATTTT. This encodes CSARGGITDTQYF.

In this sample, this clonotype turned up many times. V is TRBV5-1 and J is TRBJ1-2; D gene uncertain. The CDR3 spans 16 residues. Germline V gene lookup returns CDR1 SGHRS and CDR2 YFSETQ. V gave up 0 bases and J gave up 1 base, with 13 bases separating them. Here the CDR3 reads CASSLDQPGLNYGYTF. The CDR3 DNA follows: TGCGCCAGCAGCTTGGACCAACCGGGTCTTAACTATGGCTACACCTTC.

This clonotype was detected many times. The chain employs TRBV6-5 and TRBJ1-1; 12 bases line up with TRBD1. J was trimmed by 11 bases and V by 5 bases; bases with no gene match: 9. The germline CDR1 and CDR2 sequences are MNHEY and SVGAGI. This CDR3 has 14 residues. CDR3 sequence reads: CASSPGQGAQLAFF. The CDR3 nucleotides are TGTGCCAGCAGTCCGGGACAGGGGGCCCAGCTGGCTTTCTTT.

This clonotype was detected ten times or more. The chain recombines TRBV6-4 with TRBJ1-2; 11 positions match TRBD1. The V and J ends lost 6 bases and 8 bases, in that order; junction bases with no gene match: 5. This CDR3 is built from 13 residues. Per germline, CDR1 MRHNA and CDR2 SNTAGT. The CDR3 spells CASRPGQGGGYTF. CDR3 nucleotide sequence: TGTGCCAGCAGACCGGGACAGGGGGGAGGCTACACCTTC.

Regarding this clonotype: The junction departs from germline at one end; a sequencing error may be responsible. The chain joins TRBV20-1 to TRBJ2-7; D might be TRBD1 (6 bases). This CDR3 spans 14 amino acids. Germline CDR1 and CDR2: DFQATT and SNEGSKA (reference sequence). CDR3 DNA sequence: TGCAGTGCTAGGGACAGTATTTATTCCTATGAGCAGTACTTC. This codes for CSARDSIYSYEQYF.

This clonotype has at least ten counts. The chain combines TRBV2 with TRBJ2-1; 8 bases fit TRBD2. V dropped 6 bases and J dropped 4; count of bases not matched to a gene: 8. The CDR3 totals 15 residues. Germline CDR1 is SNHLY and CDR2 is FYNNEI. Written as DNA, the CDR3 is TGTGCCAGCAGAGGAACTAGCGGCGCTTACAATGAGCAGTTCTTC. This encodes CASRGTSGAYNEQFF.

This clonotype was counted many times. This chain joins TRBV28 and TRBJ1-3, with D possibly TRBD1 on 5 matching bases. V lost 4 bases to trimming and J lost 5 bases, with 9 bases between them. From germline, CDR1 is MDHEN and CDR2 SYDVKM. CDR3 size: 13 residues. The CDR3 region has the DNA TGTGCCAGCAGTTGGGACGGTAGAAACACCATATATTTT. Protein sequence: CASSWDGRNTIYF.

In this sample, this clonotype turned up many times. This chain joins TRBV5-1 and TRBJ2-3, with TRBD2 matching 11 bases. Losses at the gene ends were 2 bases for V and 2 bases for J; bases not matched to a gene: 7. Germline CDR1 reads SGHRS; CDR2 reads YFSETQ. The CDR3 covers 17 residues. CDR3 protein: CASSFKGTSGPTDTQYF. Written as DNA, the CDR3 is TGCGCCAGCAGCTTCAAAGGGACTAGCGGCCCCACAGATACGCAGTATTTT. Drawing the rest from reference TRBV5-1 and TRBJ2-3, the complete variable domain is KAGVTQTPRYLIKTRGQQVTLSCSPISGHRSVSWYQQTPGQGLQFLFEYFSETQRNKGNFPGRFSGRQFSNSRSEMNVSTLELGDSALYLCASSFKGTSGPTDTQYFGPGTRLTVL.

This clonotype was counted many times. V gene TRBV3-1 combines with J gene TRBJ2-7, with a possible D match to TRBD2 (5 bases). CDR1 is LGHDT and CDR2 is YNNKEL in the germline V gene (reference sequence). There are 17 residues in the CDR3. Trimming took off 7 bases at V and 2 bases at J, with 24 bases between the two ends. The CDR3 is CASTPVEGSGSPYEQYF. In DNA, the CDR3 is TGTGCCAGCACCCCTGTCGAGGGCTCAGGCTCCCCCTACGAGCAGTACTTC.

About this clonotype: A much larger clonotype is one base distant, so this may be a read error. The genes are TRBV27 and TRBJ1-1; D uncertain. Germline CDR1 and CDR2: MNHEY and SMNVEV (reference sequence). This CDR3 spans 15 amino acids. In DNA, the CDR3 is TGTGCCAGCAGTGCCACGCGGGGTTTGACCACTAAAGCTTTCTTT. Translating it yields CASSATRGLTTKAFF.

Turning to this clonotype: A read error may produce the germline difference seen at one junction end. The chain employs TRBV29-1 and TRBJ1-4; TRBD1 is a possible D gene (6 bases). Germline CDR1 reads SQVTM; CDR2 reads ANQGSEA. This CDR3 contains 11 residues. In DNA, the CDR3 is TGCAGCGTTGGTCTGGACAGATACCACTCATTT. Residues: CSVGLDRYHSF.